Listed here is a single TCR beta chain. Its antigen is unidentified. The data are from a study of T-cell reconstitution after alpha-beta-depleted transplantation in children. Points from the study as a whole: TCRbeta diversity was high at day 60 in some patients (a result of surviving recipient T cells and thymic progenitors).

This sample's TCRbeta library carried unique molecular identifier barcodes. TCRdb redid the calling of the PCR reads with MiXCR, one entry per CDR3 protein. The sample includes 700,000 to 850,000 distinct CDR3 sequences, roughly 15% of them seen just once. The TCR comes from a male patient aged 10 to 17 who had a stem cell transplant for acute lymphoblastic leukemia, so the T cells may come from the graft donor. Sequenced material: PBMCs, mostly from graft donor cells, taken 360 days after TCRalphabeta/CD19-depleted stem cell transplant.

CDR3: CASSLDRQGRQPQHF. CDR3 sequence (DNA): TGTGCCAGCAGCCTAGATAGACAGGGACGACAGCCCCAGCATTTT. This chain joins TRBV7-9 and TRBJ1-5, with 7 bases lining up with TRBD1. From germline, CDR1 is SEHNR and CDR2 FQNEAQ (reference sequence). The trim removed 5 bases at V and 7 bases at J, leaving 11 bases unmatched. The CDR3 length is 15 residues.